Listed here are 17 T cell receptor beta chains from one sample, sequenced in a study of blood T cell repertoires in COVID-19. Repertoires were generated with immunoSEQ multiplex PCR, while TCRdb's copy carries only in-frame clones and drops some. Of some 350,000 clones listed, more than 75% are singletons. The sequencing input was peripheral blood. These receptors all stem from a woman between 45 and 65 years old with COVID-19, enrolled during active disease.

The chain uses TRBV7-6 and TRBJ2-1, with D possibly matching TRBD2 (5 bases). Germline V gives CDR1 SGHVS, CDR2 FNYEAQ. V lost 1 base and J lost 6, with 13 bases in between. CDR3 length: 15 residues. For the CDR3, the DNA is TGTGCCAGCAGCTTAGGTGGCGGGCACTCCAATGAGCAGTTCTTC. Amino acids: CASSLGGGHSNEQFF.

The V gene is TRBV5-8, the J gene TRBJ2-3, with 11 positions matching TRBD2. This CDR3 comprises 16 residues. CDR1 SGHTS and CDR2 YDEGEE come from the germline V gene. The V gene end was trimmed by 0 bases and the J gene end by 2 bases; junction bases not matched to a gene: 2. The DNA for the CDR3 is TGTGCCAGCAGCTTGGGGACTAGCGGGTTCACAGATACGCAGTATTTT. Protein sequence: CASSLGTSGFTDTQYF.

This clone came up once. This chain connects TRBV3-1 (or the pseudogene TRBV3-2) to TRBJ1-6; D unresolved. The germline V and J ends were trimmed by 0 bases and 0 bases, with 9 bases remaining between them. The CDR3 is 17 residues long. Germline CDR1 and CDR2: LGHDT and YNNKEL (reference sequence). CDR3 region: CASSQECGSSYNSPLHF. Here the CDR3 DNA reads TGTGCCAGCAGCCAAGAATGCGGGAGCTCCTATAATTCACCCCTCCACTTT.

CDR3 in amino acids: CASSRQATNTEAFF. The CDR3 bases are TGCGCCAGCAGCCGACAGGCTACGAACACTGAAGCTTTCTTT. The chain joins TRBV10-1 to TRBJ1-1; possible D gene TRBD1, 6 bases. The CDR3 covers 14 residues. V dropped 6 bases and J dropped 1 base, with 12 bases sitting between them. Germline CDR1 WNHNN, CDR2 SYGVQD (reference sequence).

The V and J genes are TRBV12-5 and TRBJ2-5; tentative D call: TRBD2 (5 bases). V was clipped by 7 bases and J by 5 bases, with 23 bases between them. Per germline, CDR1 LGHNT and CDR2 FRNRAP. The CDR3 has 16 residues. CDR3 bases: TGTGCTAGTGATCCGGGGTCCTTGGCTTATGGGGAGACCCAGTACTTC. Amino acid sequence: CASDPGSLAYGETQYF. The complete variable domain, with remaining parts taken from reference TRBV12-5 and TRBJ2-5, reads DARVTQTPRHKVTEMGQEVTMRCQPILGHNTVFWYRQTMMQGLELLAYFRNRAPLDDSGMPKDRFSAEMPDATLATLKIQPSEPRDSAVYFCASDPGSLAYGETQYFGPGTRLLVL.

This clone is a singleton in its sample. The chain links TRBV15 to TRBJ2-1; TRBD1 is a possible D gene (5 bases). This CDR3 has 13 amino acids. V was clipped by 2 bases and J by 11 bases, with 13 bases between them. Germline-derived CDR1 and CDR2 are LNHNV and YYDKDF (reference sequence). The CDR3 bases are TGTGCCACCAGCAGATCGACAGCTTGGAAGCAGTTCTTC. This gives the protein CATSRSTAWKQFF. Combining the CDR3 with reference TRBV15 and TRBJ2-1 gives the whole variable domain DAMVIQNPRYQVTQFGKPVTLSCSQTLNHNVMYWYQQKSSQAPKLLFHYYDKDFNNEADTPDNFQSRRPNTSFCFLDIRSPGLGDTAMYLCATSRSTAWKQFFGPGTRLTVL.

The rearrangement links TRBV5-4 to TRBJ2-2; tentatively, D is TRBD1 (5 bases). V dropped 1 base and J dropped 3 bases, with 10 bases sitting between them. The CDR3 has 15 amino acids. The germline CDR1 and CDR2 sequences are SGHNT and YYREEE (reference sequence). The CDR3 DNA is TGTGCCAGCAGCTTGCCGGTAGGGGACACCGGGGAGCTGTTTTTT. Amino acid sequence: CASSLPVGDTGELFF.

This sequence joins TRBV11-3 and TRBJ2-2, with 9 bases fitting TRBD2. CDR1 and CDR2 (germline): SGHNT, YENEEA. The CDR3 extends over 16 amino acids. V trimming: 1 base; J trimming: 3 bases; junction bases outside the gene matches: 3. In nucleotides, the CDR3 is TGTGCCAGCAGCTTAGTCAGCGGGAGGTACACCGGGGAGCTGTTTTTT. Its protein is CASSLVSGRYTGELFF.

This clone showed up just a few times. Different DNA sequences within this sample yield the same CDR3. The chain links TRBV29-1 to TRBJ2-3; the D is unclear. The CDR3 has 13 amino acids. Per germline, CDR1 SQVTM and CDR2 ANQGSEA. V lost 6 bases to trimming and J lost 0 bases, with 10 bases between them. CDR3 loop: CSVAPGSTDTQYF. Here the CDR3 DNA reads TGCAGCGTCGCCCCAGGTAGCACAGATACGCAGTATTTT.

CDR3 nucleotides: TGTGCTAGTGGTTTGGGGAGGGCAGATACGCAGTATTTT. Residues: CASGLGRADTQYF. The chain recombines TRBV12-5 with TRBJ2-3; TRBD2 is a possible D gene (6 bases). This CDR3 is 13 amino acids long. Germline values: CDR1 LGHNT, CDR2 FRNRAP. Between the trimmed V and J ends, which lost 1 base and 4 bases, there was a span of 6 bases.

This rearrangement joins TRBV4-2 to TRBJ1-2, with a weak D call TRBD1 (6 bases). Germline V gene data show CDR1 as LGHNA and CDR2 as YNFKEQ. The V end was cut by 0 bases, the J end by 4 bases, with 12 bases between. CDR3 length: 15 residues. The CDR3 is CASSQDLTGTYGYTF. The CDR3 DNA is TGTGCCAGCAGCCAAGATCTAACAGGGACCTATGGCTACACCTTC.

The J gene is TRBJ2-1, the V gene TRBV11-2, with 8 bases aligning to TRBD2. The germline V gene encodes CDR1 SGHAT and CDR2 FQNNGV. Germline trimming cut 2 bases from V and 6 bases from J; bases unmatched to any gene: 15. The CDR3 sequence is 18 residues long. The CDR3 is CASSLIVTGGPIGNEQFF. CDR3 in DNA: TGTGCCAGCAGCTTAATCGTGACGGGAGGGCCAATAGGCAATGAGCAGTTCTTC. The variable domain in full, completed from reference TRBV11-2 and TRBJ2-1, reads EAGVAQSPRYKIIEKRQSVAFWCNPISGHATLYWYQQILGQGPKLLIQFQNNGVVDDSQLPKDRFSAERLKGVDSTLKIQPAKLEDSAVYLCASSLIVTGGPIGNEQFFGPGTRLTVL.

V and J are TRBV18 and TRBJ1-2, with 9 bases lining up with TRBD1. This CDR3 is built from 12 residues. V lost 3 bases, J lost 8 bases, and 1 base stayed unmatched. Germline assignment: CDR1 KGHSH and CDR2 LQKENI. CDR3 amino acids: CASSPTGGGYTF. The CDR3, as DNA: TGTGCCAGCTCACCGACAGGGGGAGGCTACACCTTC.

The rearrangement uses TRBV27 and TRBJ2-1; TRBD2 aligns across 14 bases. Trimming at V came to 8 bases and at J to 12 bases, leaving 9 bases not matched to a gene. Looked up from germline, CDR1 is MNHEY and CDR2 is SMNVEV (reference sequence). This CDR3 has 14 amino acids. Here the CDR3 DNA reads TGTGCCAGCGGACTGACTAGCGGGAGGGCGGGGCAGTTCTTC. It codes for CASGLTSGRAGQFF.

The chain has TRBV7-9 and TRBJ1-2, with D possibly being TRBD1 (5 bases). CDR3 length: 16 amino acids. Germline V lookup: CDR1 SEHNR, CDR2 FQNEAQ (reference sequence). Trimming took off 0 bases at V and 2 bases at J, with 13 bases between the two ends. CDR3: CASSLAMTDTNYGYTF. As DNA, the CDR3 is TGTGCCAGCAGCTTAGCGATGACAGATACAAACTATGGCTACACCTTC.

The V call is TRBV15, the J call TRBJ1-2, with 9 bases lining up with TRBD1. The V segment lost 4 bases and the J segment 3 bases; nucleotides outside the gene matches: 3. The CDR3 loop spans 14 amino acids. CDR1 is LNHNV, CDR2 YYDKDF, per germline (reference sequence). CDR3 loop: CATSNRQGDYGYTF. DNA of the CDR3: TGTGCCACCAGCAACAGACAGGGGGACTATGGCTACACCTTC.

The V and J genes are TRBV12-5 and TRBJ2-1, with 9 bases that match TRBD2. Per the germline V gene, CDR1 is LGHNT and CDR2 is FRNRAP. This CDR3 is 15 amino acids long. V gave up 1 base and J gave up 6 bases; unmatched junction bases: 4. DNA of the CDR3: TGTGCTAGTGGTTTGGGACTAGCGGCTTTCAATGAGCAGTTCTTC. It specifies CASGLGLAAFNEQFF.